This T cell receptor beta chain was sequenced in a study of blood T cell repertoires in COVID-19. Germline loops: CDR1 LGHNA, CDR2 YSLEER. V was cut by 4 bases and J by 0 bases, with 10 bases left in between. This CDR3 is 16 amino acids long. Method: immunoSEQ multiplex PCR; TCRdb's copy keeps in-frame clones and lacks some. The repertoire holds some 190,000 clones, with 88% as singletons. The rearrangement uses TRBV4-3 and TRBJ1-6; D is uncertain. Sequenced sample: peripheral blood. The receptor comes from a human donor in a cohort sampled during active COVID-19. Here the CDR3 DNA reads TGCGCCAGCAGCCGGATGTCTAGCTCCTATAATTCACCCCTCCACTTT. Residues: CASSRMSSSYNSPLHF.